The rows below give T cell receptor beta chains drawn from one sample of a study of T cell changes during pregnancy in multiple sclerosis. Assay used: immunoSEQ multiplex PCR; TCRdb lists only in-frame clones, some missing. The sample has about 51,000 clones; around 94% are singletons. This sample comprised CD4+ T cells from peripheral blood mononuclear cells, obtained in the second trimester of pregnancy. The receptors were sampled from a female donor with multiple sclerosis, enrolled in a pregnancy study. Each CDR3 is given with its conserved first and last residue. The D gene is left open where the match is weak. The size of a clone is reported for some rows only, either as once, few or many, or as a class for expanded clones.

clone_size j_call v_call d_call cdr3_aa cdr3_nt
- TRBJ2-2 TRBV6-5 - CASSYSTGRTGELFF TGTGCCAGCAGTTACTCGACCGGCAGGACCGGGGAGCTGTTTTTT
- TRBJ1-2 TRBV7-8 - CASSGRTPRSYTF TGTGCCAGCAGCGGACGGACACCTAGGAGCTACACCTTC
- TRBJ1-5 TRBV4-1 TRBD1 CASSQEPGQGIRQPQHF TGCGCCAGCAGCCAAGAACCGGGACAGGGAATTCGACAGCCCCAGCATTTT
- TRBJ2-7 TRBV19 - CASSIQGTNYEQYF TGTGCCAGTAGTATACAGGGTACTAACTACGAGCAGTACTTC
- TRBJ1-5 TRBV7-2 TRBD1 CASSGGQGARYQPQHF TGTGCCAGCAGCGGGGGACAGGGGGCAAGGTATCAGCCCCAGCATTTT
- TRBJ1-2 TRBV7-2 TRBD1 CASSLAPGTGYDGYTF TGTGCCAGCAGCTTAGCTCCCGGGACAGGCTATGATGGCTACACCTTC
- TRBJ2-7 TRBV21-1 - CASSTPGQTYEQYF TGTGCCAGCAGCACGCCGGGACAGACCTACGAGCAGTACTTC
once TRBJ1-2 TRBV11-3 - CASSSFRNPIRDSWGYGYTF TGTGCCAGCAGCAGCTTTCGCAACCCGATACGGGACTCGTGGGGGTATGGCTACACCTTC
- TRBJ1-3 TRBV11-2 TRBD1 CASSSMDRGTIYF TGTGCCAGCAGCTCAATGGACAGGGGGACCATATATTTT
- TRBJ2-3 TRBV25-1 - CASSEFGGSTDTQYF TGTGCCAGCAGTGAATTTGGCGGAAGCACAGATACGCAGTATTTT
- TRBJ1-1 TRBV6-5 - CASSAPGGYTEAFF TGTGCCAGCAGTGCACCCGGGGGGTACACTGAAGCTTTCTTT
- TRBJ1-2 TRBV18 - CASSPTQTGSYGYTF TGTGCCAGCTCGCCAACCCAAACAGGGTCCTATGGCTACACCTTC
- TRBJ2-1 TRBV4-3 TRBD2 CASTQAPLAGGTYNEQFF TGCGCCAGCACCCAAGCGCCCCTAGCGGGGGGAACCTACAATGAGCAGTTCTTC
once TRBJ2-5 TRBV4-1 TRBD2 CASSQDGGGQETQYF TGCGCCAGCAGCCAAGACGGCGGGGGCCAAGAGACCCAGTACTTC
once TRBJ2-5 TRBV6-1 TRBD1 CASSAAVRGPRETQYF TGTGCCAGCAGTGCGGCGGTCAGGGGGCCCCGGGAGACCCAGTACTTC
- TRBJ2-7 TRBV11-2 TRBD1 CASSLRGQFSFYEQYF TGTGCCAGCAGCTTAAGGGGGCAGTTTTCCTTTTACGAGCAGTACTTC
- TRBJ1-6 TRBV30 TRBD1 CAWTPEWGRGRSYNSPLHF TGTGCCTGGACCCCGGAGTGGGGCAGGGGGCGTTCCTATAATTCACCCCTCCACTTT
- TRBJ2-3 TRBV5-6 TRBD2 CASSFRWGGADTQYF TGTGCCAGCAGCTTCCGCTGGGGGGGGGCAGATACGCAGTATTTT
few TRBJ2-5 TRBV11-1 TRBD2 CASSHAAIRGAQYF TGTGCCAGCAGCCACGCGGCTATCCGGGGGGCCCAGTACTTC
- TRBJ2-7 TRBV11-3 TRBD1 CASSSGTGGLYEQYF TGTGCCAGCAGCTCTGGGACAGGGGGCCTCTACGAGCAGTACTTC
- TRBJ1-2 TRBV6-5 - CASSYANRVGGYTF TGTGCCAGCAGTTACGCCAACAGGGTCGGTGGCTACACCTTC
- TRBJ2-1 TRBV9 TRBD2 CASSRAGGRIYEQFF TGTGCCAGCAGCCGTGCGGGGGGCAGGATTTATGAGCAGTTCTTC
- TRBJ2-7 TRBV7-2 TRBD2 CASSQSGGNYEQYF TGTGCCAGCAGCCAGAGCGGGGGGAACTACGAGCAGTACTTC
- TRBJ1-1 TRBV5-1 - CASSLSRTINTEAFF TGCGCCAGCAGCTTGAGCCGGACAATCAACACTGAAGCTTTCTTT
- TRBJ2-7 TRBV23-1 - CASSQSPGPYEQYF TGCGCCAGCAGTCAATCACCGGGTCCATACGAGCAGTACTTC
- TRBJ2-3 TRBV10-3 TRBD1 CAISGRTGMDTQYF TGTGCCATCAGTGGCCGGACAGGGATGGATACGCAGTATTTT
- TRBJ1-6 TRBV4-2 - CASSQDRVQSPLHF TGTGCCAGCAGCCAAGACAGGGTGCAATCACCCCTCCACTTT